Listed below are T cell receptor beta chains from one sample, sequenced in a study of beta chain features in type 1 diabetes. Produced via immunoSEQ multiplex PCR; TCRdb's table is partial and in-frame only. The table records 38,000 or so clones, around 64% of them present only once. Sequencing was performed on Tregs from blood. These receptors all stem from a woman in her twenties or thirties in good health. The CDR3 runs from the conserved cysteine through the conserved F or W. Fields, in order: CDR3 DNA, CDR3 protein, J gene, V gene, clone size, D gene. The D gene is left open where the match is weak. For some rows the clone size is stated as once, few or many, or as a class when expanded; others skip it.

CDR3 DNA: TGTGCCAGCAGCCCAATCACGGACAGGACAGATACGCAGTATTTT
CDR3 protein: CASSPITDRTDTQYF
J gene: TRBJ2-3
V gene: TRBV6-5
clone size: .
D gene: TRBD1

CDR3 DNA: TGCAGCGCCATCCCCCCCTGGACTAGCAATTCAGATACGCAGTATTTT
CDR3 protein: CSAIPPWTSNSDTQYF
J gene: TRBJ2-3
V gene: TRBV29-1
clone size: .
D gene: TRBD2

CDR3 DNA: TGCGCCAGCAGCCAAGATATCCGGGTCAGCTATGGCTACACCTTC
CDR3 protein: CASSQDIRVSYGYTF
J gene: TRBJ1-2
V gene: TRBV4-3
clone size: few
D gene: .

CDR3 DNA: TGTGCCAGCAGGGGAGGTAGCGGGAGTGGCACCGGGGAGCTGTTTTTT
CDR3 protein: CASRGGSGSGTGELFF
J gene: TRBJ2-2
V gene: TRBV7-9
clone size: .
D gene: TRBD2

CDR3 DNA: TGTGCCAGCAGCCAAGATCGACAGGCGGCAGGGGCCAACGTCCTGACTTTC
CDR3 protein: CASSQDRQAAGANVLTF
J gene: TRBJ2-6
V gene: TRBV4-2
clone size: once
D gene: .

CDR3 DNA: TGCAGCGTCCAAGGACAGGGTAACTACGAGCAGTACTTC
CDR3 protein: CSVQGQGNYEQYF
J gene: TRBJ2-7
V gene: TRBV29-1
clone size: .
D gene: TRBD1

CDR3 DNA: TGTGCCAGCAGCCAAGGCTATAGCGGGACAGGGGGCTACGAGCAGTACTTC
CDR3 protein: CASSQGYSGTGGYEQYF
J gene: TRBJ2-7
V gene: TRBV4-2
clone size: .
D gene: TRBD1

CDR3 DNA: TGTGCCATCAGCGAAACTTATGATGATACGCAGTATTTT
CDR3 protein: CAISETYDDTQYF
J gene: TRBJ2-3
V gene: TRBV10-3
clone size: few
D gene: .

CDR3 DNA: TGTGCCTGGAGGAAGGGACAGACGAACACTGAAGCTTTCTTT
CDR3 protein: CAWRKGQTNTEAFF
J gene: TRBJ1-1
V gene: TRBV30
clone size: .
D gene: TRBD1

CDR3 DNA: TGTGCCAGCAGCCAAGAAGGTCACAGAGAATACTACGAGCAGTACTTC
CDR3 protein: CASSQEGHREYYEQYF
J gene: TRBJ2-7
V gene: TRBV4-2
clone size: few
D gene: .

CDR3 DNA: TGTGCCAGCCAAAGCGGGTCCGGGGCCAACGTCCTGACTTTC
CDR3 protein: CASQSGSGANVLTF
J gene: TRBJ2-6
V gene: TRBV28
clone size: .
D gene: .

CDR3 DNA: TGTGCCAGCAGTTTAGGGGGCGGAACAAATGAAAAACTGTTTTTT
CDR3 protein: CASSLGGGTNEKLFF
J gene: TRBJ1-4
V gene: TRBV28
clone size: .
D gene: .

CDR3 DNA: TGTGCCAGCAGCTTTGCAGTTCCAGGGGGTGGGGCACCCCTCCACTTT
CDR3 protein: CASSFAVPGGGAPLHF
J gene: TRBJ1-6
V gene: TRBV7-6
clone size: .
D gene: TRBD1

CDR3 DNA: TGTGCCAGCAGCGCAGGCGCCGGGACAGGATCTCAATCGGAGTATTTT
CDR3 protein: CASSAGAGTGSQSEYF
J gene: TRBJ1-3
V gene: TRBV7-6
clone size: .
D gene: TRBD1

CDR3 DNA: TGTGCCACTACTCCCCGGGACAGGGGCACCGGGGAGCTGTTTTTT
CDR3 protein: CATTPRDRGTGELFF
J gene: TRBJ2-2
V gene: TRBV28
clone size: few
D gene: TRBD1

CDR3 DNA: TGTGCCTGGAGTGTACAAAGGTACAGGGGGCGCGAAGCTGGGGCCAACGTCCTGACTTTC
CDR3 protein: CAWSVQRYRGREAGANVLTF
J gene: TRBJ2-6
V gene: TRBV30
clone size: .
D gene: TRBD1

CDR3 DNA: TGTGCCATCAGTGAGGGGGGACTAGCAAGGACCGGGGAGCTGTTTTTT
CDR3 protein: CAISEGGLARTGELFF
J gene: TRBJ2-2
V gene: TRBV10-3
clone size: .
D gene: TRBD2

CDR3 DNA: TGCGCCAGCAGCGCCGGACAGGGATGGATATACGAGCAGTACTTC
CDR3 protein: CASSAGQGWIYEQYF
J gene: TRBJ2-7
V gene: TRBV5-1
clone size: .
D gene: TRBD1

CDR3 DNA: TGTGCCAGCAGTTACTCGACAGGGTCTGGCTACACCTTC
CDR3 protein: CASSYSTGSGYTF
J gene: TRBJ1-2
V gene: TRBV6-5
clone size: .
D gene: TRBD1

CDR3 DNA: TGCGCCAGCAGCGCCACTAGCGGGACTAACACCGGGGAGCTGTTTTTT
CDR3 protein: CASSATSGTNTGELFF
J gene: TRBJ2-2
V gene: TRBV5-1
clone size: .
D gene: TRBD2

CDR3 DNA: TGCAGCGTTTTAGGACAGGGGGCAATGAACACTGAAGCTTTCTTT
CDR3 protein: CSVLGQGAMNTEAFF
J gene: TRBJ1-1
V gene: TRBV29-1
clone size: .
D gene: TRBD1

CDR3 DNA: TGTGCCAGCAGCTTGGCCGGGACAGGGTCCAACATTCAGTACTTC
CDR3 protein: CASSLAGTGSNIQYF
J gene: TRBJ2-4
V gene: TRBV7-9
clone size: few
D gene: TRBD1

CDR3 DNA: TGTGCCAGCAGTCCGACAGGGTACGACCACGAGCAGTACTTC
CDR3 protein: CASSPTGYDHEQYF
J gene: TRBJ2-7
V gene: TRBV28
clone size: .
D gene: TRBD1

CDR3 DNA: TGTGCCAGCAGCCCACAGGGGACGGTGCACACTGAAGCTTTCTTT
CDR3 protein: CASSPQGTVHTEAFF
J gene: TRBJ1-1
V gene: TRBV7-9
clone size: .
D gene: TRBD1

CDR3 DNA: TGCAGCGGGCACCACAGTCAAGAGACCCAGTACTTC
CDR3 protein: CSGHHSQETQYF
J gene: TRBJ2-5
V gene: TRBV29-1
clone size: .
D gene: .

CDR3 DNA: TGCGCCAGCAGCCAAGATCCGTTTGTAGCGAACACCGGGGAGCTGTTTTTT
CDR3 protein: CASSQDPFVANTGELFF
J gene: TRBJ2-2
V gene: TRBV4-1
clone size: .
D gene: .

CDR3 DNA: TGTGCCAGTGGGCCCCCGGGACTCCCCGTCGGGGAGACCCAGTACTTC
CDR3 protein: CASGPPGLPVGETQYF
J gene: TRBJ2-5
V gene: TRBV28
clone size: .
D gene: .

CDR3 DNA: TGTGCCAGCAGCCTAGACAGGGCCCACGAGCAGTACTTC
CDR3 protein: CASSLDRAHEQYF
J gene: TRBJ2-7
V gene: TRBV11-2
clone size: .
D gene: TRBD1

CDR3 DNA: TGTGCCAGCAGCCTAATTAGCGGGAGGTTTTACGAGCAGTACTTC
CDR3 protein: CASSLISGRFYEQYF
J gene: TRBJ2-7
V gene: TRBV14
clone size: .
D gene: TRBD2

CDR3 DNA: TGCGCCAGCAGCTTGGCGGGGGAGCAGTACTTC
CDR3 protein: CASSLAGEQYF
J gene: TRBJ2-7
V gene: TRBV5-1
clone size: few
D gene: .

CDR3 DNA: TGTGCCAGCAGCCGACAGGGGGTCCACACTGAAGCTTTCTTT
CDR3 protein: CASSRQGVHTEAFF
J gene: TRBJ1-1
V gene: TRBV11-2
clone size: .
D gene: TRBD1

CDR3 DNA: TGTGCCAGCAGTTATGAGCGAAACTCCTACGAGCAGTACTTC
CDR3 protein: CASSYERNSYEQYF
J gene: TRBJ2-7
V gene: TRBV6-5
clone size: .
D gene: .

CDR3 DNA: TGTGCCAGCAGTGATTGGGACAGGCGAGAGACCCAGTACTTC
CDR3 protein: CASSDWDRRETQYF
J gene: TRBJ2-5
V gene: TRBV6-5
clone size: .
D gene: TRBD1

CDR3 DNA: TGTGCCAGCAGTTTCTTCAGCGTCGGCTATGGCTACACCTTC
CDR3 protein: CASSFFSVGYGYTF
J gene: TRBJ1-2
V gene: TRBV2
clone size: .
D gene: .

CDR3 DNA: TGTGCCAGCAGCGTAGCTGGGGAGGGGCGTTACAATGAGCAGTTCTTC
CDR3 protein: CASSVAGEGRYNEQFF
J gene: TRBJ2-1
V gene: TRBV9
clone size: few
D gene: TRBD2

CDR3 DNA: TGTGCCAGCAGCTCGGCGCTGGGACTAGCGGGAGAGCAGTACTTC
CDR3 protein: CASSSALGLAGEQYF
J gene: TRBJ2-5
V gene: TRBV7-2
clone size: .
D gene: TRBD2

CDR3 DNA: TGCAGCGCCAGGGGGCGCGGGGAGCAGTTCTTC
CDR3 protein: CSARGRGEQFF
J gene: TRBJ2-1
V gene: TRBV29-1
clone size: .
D gene: TRBD1

CDR3 DNA: TGTGCCAGCAGCGAGGACAGGGGCGCTTCTGGGGCCAACGTCCTGACTTTC
CDR3 protein: CASSEDRGASGANVLTF
J gene: TRBJ2-6
V gene: TRBV7-8
clone size: .
D gene: TRBD1

CDR3 DNA: TGTGCCAGCAGCTTTGGTGGCCTAGCCAAAAACATTCAGTACTTC
CDR3 protein: CASSFGGLAKNIQYF
J gene: TRBJ2-4
V gene: TRBV7-9
clone size: .
D gene: .

CDR3 DNA: TGTGCCAGCAGTGTAGCGGGAGCCGCCTACGAGCAGTACTTC
CDR3 protein: CASSVAGAAYEQYF
J gene: TRBJ2-7
V gene: TRBV2
clone size: once
D gene: TRBD2

CDR3 DNA: TGTGCCAGCATCCCGACTAGCGGGGCTAGCACAGATACGCAGTATTTT
CDR3 protein: CASIPTSGASTDTQYF
J gene: TRBJ2-3
V gene: TRBV28
clone size: .
D gene: TRBD2

CDR3 DNA: TGTGCCAGTAGTGCCCGAGGGGGCTGGTACGAGCAGTACTTC
CDR3 protein: CASSARGGWYEQYF
J gene: TRBJ2-7
V gene: TRBV19
clone size: .
D gene: TRBD1

CDR3 DNA: TGTGCCAGCAGCTTAAGGGGGTTCCAAGAGACCCAGTACTTC
CDR3 protein: CASSLRGFQETQYF
J gene: TRBJ2-5
V gene: TRBV13
clone size: .
D gene: .

CDR3 DNA: TGTGCCAGCAGTTTAACAGGGGACACGCGAGACGAGCAGTACTTC
CDR3 protein: CASSLTGDTRDEQYF
J gene: TRBJ2-7
V gene: TRBV28
clone size: .
D gene: TRBD1

CDR3 DNA: TGTGCCAGCAGCTCACTAGCGGGAGGGTGGAGCGATGAGCAGTTCTTC
CDR3 protein: CASSSLAGGWSDEQFF
J gene: TRBJ2-1
V gene: TRBV5-4
clone size: .
D gene: TRBD2

CDR3 DNA: TGTGCCAGCAGTTTAGCGGGAGGACCTACCTACGAGCAGTACTTC
CDR3 protein: CASSLAGGPTYEQYF
J gene: TRBJ2-7
V gene: TRBV6-1
clone size: .
D gene: TRBD2

CDR3 DNA: TGTGCCAGCAGCCAACGCCCGGGACTAGCGGGTAGCATTTCGCGGGAGACCCAGTACTTC
CDR3 protein: CASSQRPGLAGSISRETQYF
J gene: TRBJ2-5
V gene: TRBV27
clone size: .
D gene: TRBD2

CDR3 DNA: TGCAGCGTTGATGGTCTAGCGGGATGGGATGAGCAGTTCTTC
CDR3 protein: CSVDGLAGWDEQFF
J gene: TRBJ2-1
V gene: TRBV29-1
clone size: .
D gene: TRBD2

CDR3 DNA: TGTGCCAGTAGTTTCCCGGACAGATATCAGCCCCAGCATTTT
CDR3 protein: CASSFPDRYQPQHF
J gene: TRBJ1-5
V gene: TRBV19
clone size: .
D gene: .

CDR3 DNA: TGTGCCAGCAGTCAGGGGTACTACGAGCAGTACTTC
CDR3 protein: CASSQGYYEQYF
J gene: TRBJ2-7
V gene: TRBV25-1
clone size: .
D gene: .

CDR3 DNA: TGTGCCAGCAGCCAAAAACCAAGGGGGACCCAGTACTTC
CDR3 protein: CASSQKPRGTQYF
J gene: TRBJ2-5
V gene: TRBV28
clone size: .
D gene: .